One and the same sample provided the 30 T cell receptor beta chains below, sequenced in a study of T cells in Graves' hyperthyroidism and ophthalmopathy (dated by TCRdb to about 2019). Libraries were made using multiplex PCR. TCRdb records Illumina HiSeq 2000 as the sequencer. Amplification of TCR beta CDR3 regions was carried out from RNA transcripts. The TCR CDR3 was subjected to a first round of RT-PCR using the HTBI primer set and the Qiagen OneStep RT-PCR kit. TCRdb passed the public sequencing reads through fastp at Q25 and MiXCR, retaining productive beta sequences. CDR3 protein sequences are deduplicated, and each keeps its most common genes and DNA. In this sample the table shows a few hundred thousand distinct CDR3 sequences, over 10% of which occur a single time. Clones ranked in the top ten supply 9.2% of the sample. The source material was blood. The source of these receptors is a young woman with Graves' hyperthyroidism.

This clonotype occurred a few times. V usage is TRBV20-1 and J usage is TRBJ2-3, with 13 positions matching TRBD2. The trim removed 5 bases at V and 14 bases at J, leaving 16 bases unmatched. The CDR3 sequence is 15 residues long. Looked up from germline, CDR1 is DFQATT and CDR2 is SNEGSKA (reference sequence). The CDR3 coding sequence is TGCAGTGCTGGCACCACGACTAGCGGGAGGTGGTTGGGGTATTTT. This sequence encodes CSAGTTTSGRWLGYF.

This clonotype was seen at least ten times. CDR3 loop: CANRKAGATEAFF. CDR3 in DNA: TGTGCCAACCGAAAGGCAGGGGCCACTGAAGCTTTCTTT. J is TRBJ1-1 and V is TRBV12-3 or TRBV12-4; D may be TRBD1 (6 bases). The V and J ends lost 10 bases and 4 bases respectively, with 16 bases between them. This CDR3 contains 13 residues.

In its sample, this clonotype was seen a few times. The chain uses TRBV27 and TRBJ1-5, with TRBD1 matching 7 bases. The CDR3 contains 16 residues. V was clipped by 4 bases and J by 3 bases; unmatched bases: 9. Germline V gives CDR1 MNHEY, CDR2 SMNVEV (reference sequence). CDR3 sequence: CASSSRDSTVNQPQHF. CDR3 bases: TGTGCCAGCAGTTCCCGGGACAGCACAGTCAATCAGCCCCAGCATTTT.

The table lists this clonotype with many counts. The chain couples TRBV9 to TRBJ2-1, with TRBD1 identical over 9 bases. This CDR3 contains 16 residues. CDR1 and CDR2 from the germline V gene are SGDLS and YYNGEE. The junction had 3 bases not matched to a gene; V was cut back by 2 bases and J by 0 bases. DNA for the CDR3: TGTGCCAGCAGCGTTGGACAGGGGAGCTCCTACAATGAGCAGTTCTTC. It codes for CASSVGQGSSYNEQFF.

This clonotype was counted a few times. This chain connects TRBV19 to TRBJ2-2; the D is unclear. The V and J ends lost 10 bases and 7 bases respectively, with 16 bases between them. This CDR3 has 13 residues. Germline CDR1 is LNHDA and CDR2 is SQIVND (reference sequence). CDR3 sequence reads: CATSPEGFGELFF. DNA of the CDR3: TGTGCCACCTCGCCGGAAGGGTTCGGGGAGCTGTTTTTT.

This clonotype occurred a few times. The chain recombines TRBV2 with TRBJ1-3; TRBD1 matches at 9 bases. The V gene's germline CDR1 is SNHLY and CDR2 FYNNEI. This CDR3 has 14 residues. Trimming removed 4 bases from V and 4 bases from J; junction bases left unmatched: 2. The CDR3 loop reads CASSGQGGGNTIYF. CDR3 nucleotide sequence: TGTGCCAGCAGTGGACAGGGGGGAGGAAACACCATATATTTT.

The V gene is TRBV25-1, the J gene TRBJ2-3; tentatively, D is TRBD1 or TRBD2 (6 bases each). The CDR3 is 19 amino acids. The germline CDR1 and CDR2 sequences are MGHDK and SYGVNS. Deletions cut 3 bases from V and 4 bases from J, with 26 bases between. CDR3 nucleotide sequence: TGTGCCAGCAGTGACCCTCTCGGGACTGGACAGTTTAGCCCAGATACGCAGTATTTT. Translated, it gives CASSDPLGTGQFSPDTQYF.

This rearrangement joins TRBV7-6 to TRBJ2-1; weak D call: TRBD2 (5 bases). CDR3 length: 14 residues. Per germline, CDR1 SGHVS and CDR2 FNYEAQ. Deletions cut 1 base from V and 11 bases from J, with 15 bases between. The CDR3: CASSLEAASDKQFF. The CDR3 nucleotides read TGTGCCAGCAGCTTAGAAGCGGCCTCGGATAAGCAGTTCTTC. Full variable domain (missing parts from reference TRBV7-6 and TRBJ2-1): GAGVSQSPRYKVTKRGQDVALRCDPISGHVSLYWYRQALGQGPEFLTYFNYEAQQDKSGLPNDRFSAERPEGSISTLTIQRTEQRDSAMYRCASSLEAASDKQFFGPGTRLTVL.

V is TRBV6-1 and J is TRBJ2-3; D possibly corresponds to TRBD1 (6 bases). Trimming stripped 6 bases from V and 5 bases from J, with 24 bases between. This CDR3 has 17 amino acids. The germline V gene has CDR1 MNHNS and CDR2 SASEGT. The CDR3 loop is CASRPRPVGASVDTQYF. CDR3 coding DNA: TGTGCCAGCAGACCCCGTCCGGTGGGGGCGTCGGTAGATACGCAGTATTTT.

The rearrangement links TRBV29-1 to TRBJ1-5, with 8 bases matching TRBD1. The germline V gene encodes CDR1 SQVTM and CDR2 ANQGSEA. Trimming cost V 3 bases and J 2 bases; bases outside gene matches: 0. There are 13 residues in the CDR3. In DNA, the CDR3 is TGCAGCGTTGAGACAGGGGGCAATCAGCCCCAGCATTTT. The encoded protein is CSVETGGNQPQHF.

The gene calls are TRBV5-1 and TRBJ2-1, with 9 bases aligning to TRBD2. The V segment lost 3 bases and the J segment 8 bases; nucleotides outside the gene matches: 12. The CDR3 loop spans 16 amino acids. Germline assignment: CDR1 SGHRS and CDR2 YFSETQ. The CDR3 sequence: CASSWATSGFFDEQFF. CDR3 DNA sequence: TGCGCCAGCAGCTGGGCGACTAGCGGATTTTTCGATGAGCAGTTCTTC.

The sample holds a few counts of this clonotype. Just one base apart from a much larger clone, this may be a read error. The chain recombines TRBV3-1 with TRBJ1-2, with D unclear. This CDR3 comprises 12 residues. Germline V gene data show CDR1 as LGHDT and CDR2 as YNNKEL (reference sequence). V was clipped by 8 bases and J by 7 bases, with 14 bases between them. CDR3 residues: CASGDLRCGYTF. The CDR3 nucleotides read TGTGCCAGCGGCGACCTTCGCTGTGGCTACACCTTC.

This clonotype has more than one count but fewer than ten. The chain couples TRBV20-1 to TRBJ1-4; D unclear. The V gene lost 2 bases and the J gene lost 3 bases, with 7 bases spanning the gap. The CDR3 is 13 amino acids. Germline V CDR1 and CDR2: DFQATT, SNEGSKA (reference sequence). The CDR3 coding sequence is TGCAGTGCTAGATCCCAGTCTAATGAAAAACTGTTTTTT. This translates into CSARSQSNEKLFF.

This clonotype has at least ten counts. The V gene is TRBV20-1, the J gene TRBJ2-3, with D hard to call. V was cut by 3 bases and J by 1 base, with 11 bases left in between. Germline-derived CDR1 and CDR2 are DFQATT and SNEGSKA (reference sequence). CDR3 length: 14 amino acids. CDR3 bases: TGCAGTGCTAGTAAATTTGAGGGCACAGATACGCAGTATTTT. Protein product: CSASKFEGTDTQYF.

Regarding this clonotype: Since a much larger clone is just one base distant, this may be a read error. The CDR3 ends on some other residue instead of the conserved phenylalanine or tryptophan, so this is likely a read error. DNA of the CDR3: TGCAGTGCTAAGGAAGGACTAGCGGGAATGAATGAGCAGTTCCTC. Its translation: CSAKEGLAGMNEQFL. The chain links TRBV20-1 to TRBJ2-1, with TRBD2 matching over 12 bases. Looked up from germline, CDR1 is DFQATT and CDR2 is SNEGSKA (reference sequence). The V gene end was trimmed by 4 bases and the J gene end by 7 bases; junction bases not matched to a gene: 8. This CDR3 region has 15 residues.

This chain connects TRBV7-2 to TRBJ1-4, with 7 nucleotides matching TRBD1. The CDR3 is made up of 13 amino acids. Germline-derived CDR1 and CDR2 are SGHTA and FQGNSA. The V and J ends lost 5 bases and 7 bases, in that order; junction bases with no gene match: 4. The CDR3: CASSTQGSEKLFF. The DNA of the CDR3 is TGTGCCAGCAGCACACAGGGGAGTGAAAAACTGTTTTTT.

To note about this clonotype: One end of the junction is discordant with germline, which a read error may explain. The V call is TRBV28, the J call TRBJ1-5; D call uncertain. Germline V lookup: CDR1 MDHEN, CDR2 SYDVKM. The CDR3 spans 13 residues. The CDR3 DNA reads as TGTGCCAGCAGGGCCGATAGCAATCAGCTCCAGCATTTT. It codes for CASRADSNQLQHF.

Ten or more counts support this clonotype. This chain uses TRBV13 with TRBJ2-7; 10 bases match TRBD2. Trimming at V came to 5 bases and at J to 6 bases, leaving 7 bases not matched to a gene. Germline assignment: CDR1 PRHDT and CDR2 FYEKMQ (reference sequence). The length of the CDR3 is 14 residues. CDR3 sequence reads: CASSPGTSVGEQYF. As DNA, the CDR3 is TGTGCCAGCAGCCCCGGGACTAGCGTCGGCGAGCAGTACTTC.

The chain joins TRBV28 to TRBJ1-6; maybe TRBD1 (6 bases). Germline CDR1 and CDR2: MDHEN and SYDVKM. The germline V and J ends were trimmed by 4 bases and 7 bases, with 14 bases remaining between them. The CDR3 is 15 amino acids. The CDR3 loop reads CASSSQGKYNSPLHF. The CDR3, as DNA: TGTGCCAGCAGTTCACAGGGCAAGTACAATTCACCCCTCCACTTT. Full variable domain (remainder filled in from reference TRBV28 and TRBJ1-6): DVKVTQSSRYLVKRTGEKVFLECVQDMDHENMFWYRQDPGLGLRLIYFSYDVKMKEKGDIPEGYSVSREKKERFSLILESASTNQTSMYLCASSSQGKYNSPLHFGNGTRLTVT.

Many counts were recorded for this clonotype. The chain carries TRBV4-2 and TRBJ2-1; D is perhaps TRBD1 (5 bases). Trimming removed 4 bases from V and 5 bases from J, with 15 bases in between. The CDR3 has 15 amino acids. CDR1 LGHNA and CDR2 YNFKEQ come from the germline V gene. The CDR3 protein is CASSRIQVSDNEQFF. CDR3 sequence (DNA): TGTGCCAGCAGCCGTATACAGGTATCGGACAATGAGCAGTTCTTC.

In this sample, this clonotype turned up many times. This chain uses TRBV5-6 with TRBJ2-3; D could derive from TRBD1 or TRBD2 (5 bases each). The CDR3 contains 15 residues. V was pared by 4 bases and J by 0 bases, with 12 bases between. CDR1 and CDR2 (germline): SGHDT, YYEEEE. The CDR3: CASSPWGLSTDTQYF. DNA for the CDR3: TGTGCCAGCAGCCCCTGGGGGTTGAGCACAGATACGCAGTATTTT.

This clonotype was detected ten times or more. This chain joins TRBV6-2 or TRBV6-3 and TRBJ2-7; no clear D gene. Germline V lookup: CDR1 MNHEY, CDR2 SVGEGT. The CDR3 consists of 14 residues. V dropped 5 bases and J dropped 5 bases, with 16 bases sitting between them. This CDR3 is CASSLNHEANEQYF. The CDR3, as DNA: TGTGCCAGCAGTCTTAACCACGAGGCGAACGAGCAGTACTTC.

In its sample, this clonotype was seen a few times. A much larger clone lies one base from this, so it may be a read error. The chain links TRBV6-2 or TRBV6-3 to TRBJ1-1; weak D call: TRBD1 (5 bases). The CDR3 has 13 amino acids. Germline-derived CDR1 and CDR2 are MNHEY and SVGEGT. This chain's CDR3 is CASSGHVNTGAFF. CDR3 nucleotide sequence: TGTGCCAGCAGTGGACACGTGAACACTGGAGCTTTCTTT.

The sample holds many counts of this clonotype. The chain is built from TRBV27 and TRBJ2-2; 7 bases agree with TRBD2. The CDR3 runs to 17 residues. Unmatched junction bases numbered 15, after V lost 6 bases and J lost 5 bases. From germline, CDR1 is MNHEY and CDR2 SMNVEV (reference sequence). CDR3 in amino acids: CASSPTTSAVTTGELFF. The DNA of the CDR3 is TGTGCCAGCAGCCCCACAACTAGCGCGGTCACAACCGGGGAGCTGTTTTTT.

There are many counts of this clonotype. The chain employs TRBV12-3 or TRBV12-4 and TRBJ1-2; D is undetermined. The V end was cut by 2 bases, the J end by 3 bases, with 7 bases between. The CDR3 runs 13 residues. The CDR3 sequence: CASSLPRHYGYTF. The CDR3 bases are TGTGCCAGCAGTTTACCCAGACACTATGGCTACACCTTC.

The table lists this clonotype with a few counts. The gene calls are TRBV9 and TRBJ2-3; TRBD2 matches 8 bases. J was trimmed by 3 bases and V by 0 bases; bases with no gene match: 12. Germline V gives CDR1 SGDLS, CDR2 YYNGEE. The CDR3 consists of 18 residues. DNA for the CDR3: TGTGCCAGCAGCGTAGCTTTTGGGGCGGGAGGAACGACAGATACGCAGTATTTT. Residues: CASSVAFGAGGTTDTQYF.

The chain employs TRBV19 and TRBJ1-3, with 8 bases that match TRBD1. CDR1 is LNHDA, CDR2 SQIVND, per germline (reference sequence). With 4 bases clipped from V and 1 base from J, the junction kept 12 bases outside the gene matches. The CDR3 is made up of 18 amino acids. The CDR3 DNA is TGTGCCAGTAGTACCCCCCGACAGGGGATAATTTCTGGAAACACCATATATTTT. Its protein product is CASSTPRQGIISGNTIYF.

The table lists this clonotype with many counts. The rearrangement uses TRBV12-3 or TRBV12-4 and TRBJ1-5, with D unresolved. Deletions cut 1 base from V and 6 bases from J, with 7 bases between. The CDR3 runs to 13 residues. CDR3 protein: CASSLGGGQPQHF. The CDR3, as DNA: TGTGCCAGCAGTTTAGGGGGTGGTCAGCCCCAGCATTTT.

This clonotype showed up many times. V usage is TRBV7-2 and J usage is TRBJ1-5; D unresolved. Germline V CDR1 and CDR2: SGHTA, FQGNSA. The CDR3 sequence is 13 residues long. V lost 5 bases, J lost 5 bases, and 10 bases lay in between. The CDR3 is CASSTQTDQPQHF. CDR3 DNA sequence: TGTGCCAGCAGCACCCAGACTGATCAGCCCCAGCATTTT.

This clonotype was counted only a few times. V and J are TRBV12-3 or TRBV12-4 and TRBJ2-1, with D hard to call. The CDR3 is made up of 14 amino acids. V was shortened by 5 bases and J by 9 bases, with 17 bases between the two germline ends. The CDR3 protein is CASSAQNPPGEQFF. CDR3 bases: TGTGCCAGCAGTGCCCAGAACCCCCCGGGTGAGCAGTTCTTC.